The 2 T cell receptor beta chains presented below share a single source sample, sequenced in a study of blood T cell repertoires in COVID-19. Libraries were prepared by immunoSEQ multiplex PCR; TCRdb keeps only in-frame clonotypes and omits some of them. The sample lists about 190,000 clones; roughly four fifths were seen once. The sample comprised peripheral blood. The receptor set was obtained from a woman between 50 and 59 years old with acute or convalescent COVID-19.

The V call is TRBV18, the J call TRBJ2-5, with 8 bases fitting TRBD2. This CDR3 has 15 amino acids. Trimming at V came to 3 bases and at J to 5 bases, leaving 8 bases not matched to a gene. Germline CDR1 is KGHSH and CDR2 is LQKENI. The chain's CDR3 is CASSPRQPGGETQYF. The CDR3 bases are TGTGCCAGCTCACCGCGACAGCCGGGGGGGGAGACCCAGTACTTC.

This chain links TRBV30 with TRBJ2-2, with D uncertain. The CDR3 is made up of 12 amino acids. The germline V and J ends were trimmed by 4 bases and 2 bases, with 5 bases remaining between them. Germline loops: CDR1 GTSNPN, CDR2 SVGIG (reference sequence). CDR3 sequence: CAWNSNTGELFF. The CDR3 DNA reads TGTGCCTGGAATTCTAACACCGGGGAGCTGTTTTTT.